One sample yielded the 5 T cell receptor beta chains listed below, sequenced in a study of cytomegalovirus exposure and HLA in healthy donors. PCR used 60 Vbeta primers and 13 Jbeta primers. Measured with immunoSEQ multiplex PCR; TCRdb has only the in-frame clones, and not every one. Of over 80,000 clones in the sample, about 78% were seen once. The sequencing sample was made of PBMCs. These receptors were collected from a woman between 35 and 50 years old in good health and CMV-seronegative.

CDR3 bases: TGTGCCAGCAGCGCGGACAGGGCTGGGGCCAACGTCCTGACTTTC. Translation: CASSADRAGANVLTF. The rearrangement links TRBV2 to TRBJ2-6; 8 positions agree with TRBD1. Germline CDR1 and CDR2: SNHLY and FYNNEI. V shed 6 bases, J shed 2 bases, and the junction held 3 bases outside the gene matches. This CDR3 has 15 residues.

The chain has TRBV6-1 and TRBJ2-1; 11 bases align to TRBD1. From germline, CDR1 is MNHNS and CDR2 SASEGT. V was pared by 3 bases and J by 8 bases, with 6 bases of the junction left unmatched. The CDR3 spans 15 residues. The CDR3 sequence is CASSDGTGGWDEQFF. The CDR3 DNA is TGTGCCAGCAGTGATGGGACAGGGGGGTGGGATGAGCAGTTCTTC.

The V call is TRBV9, the J call TRBJ2-1; TRBD2 matches at 7 bases. Germline CDR1 reads SGDLS; CDR2 reads YYNGEE. This CDR3 is 15 amino acids long. V shed 0 bases and J 5 bases; nucleotides not matched to a gene: 5. CDR3 sequence reads: CASSVELAVNNEQFF. The CDR3 DNA follows: TGTGCCAGCAGCGTAGAGCTAGCGGTAAACAATGAGCAGTTCTTC.

This clone was picked up a small number of times. This chain joins TRBV6-5 and TRBJ1-1, with D possibly TRBD1 on 6 matching bases. The germline gives CDR1 MNHEY, CDR2 SVGAGI. V lost 6 bases, J lost 1 base, and 9 bases lay in between. The CDR3 consists of 13 residues. The CDR3 DNA is TGTGCCAGCAGGGTACAGGGGAACACTGAAGCTTTCTTT. Amino acid sequence: CASRVQGNTEAFF.

The rearrangement links TRBV19 to TRBJ2-6; 9 bases match TRBD1. Germline lookup yields CDR1 LNHDA and CDR2 SQIVND (reference sequence). The trim removed 3 bases at V and 0 bases at J, leaving 6 bases unmatched. This CDR3 has 18 amino acids. The CDR3 region is CASSIEGTGYSGANVLTF. CDR3 nucleotide sequence: TGTGCCAGTAGTATTGAGGGGACAGGGTACTCTGGGGCCAACGTCCTGACTTTC.